The rows below give T cell receptor beta chains drawn from one sample of a study of blood T cell repertoires in COVID-19. Produced via immunoSEQ multiplex PCR; TCRdb's table is partial and in-frame only. This sample has approximately 140,000 clones, with approximately 85% found just once. The material sequenced was peripheral blood. The receptors were sampled from a woman between 55 and 75 years old with COVID-19, enrolled during active disease. CDR3s include the opening cysteine and the closing phenylalanine or tryptophan. The D gene is left open where the match is weak. Expanded clones are given a class, and other clones once, few, many or no size at all.

-,TRBV19,TRBJ2-1,TRBD1,CASMPGGYNEQFF,TGTGCCAGTATGCCAGGGGGCTACAATGAGCAGTTCTTC
-,TRBV5-6,TRBJ1-1,TRBD1,CASSRPGQSNTEAFF,TGTGCCAGCAGCCGCCCGGGACAGAGCAACACTGAAGCTTTCTTT
-,TRBV5-1,TRBJ1-5,TRBD1,CASSPNPGTGNDQPQHF,TGCGCCAGCAGCCCAAATCCCGGGACAGGGAACGATCAGCCCCAGCATTTT
-,TRBV5-1,TRBJ2-2,TRBD1,CASSSGTWTGGSGELFF,TGCGCCAGCAGCTCCGGAACATGGACAGGGGGGTCCGGGGAGCTGTTTTTT
-,TRBV5-6,TRBJ2-1,TRBD1,CASSFGTGGRDEQFF,TGTGCCAGCAGCTTCGGGACAGGGGGCCGAGATGAGCAGTTCTTC
-,TRBV29-1,TRBJ2-6,-,CSVEGAGGANVLTF,TGCAGCGTTGAAGGGGCAGGTGGGGCCAACGTCCTGACTTTC
-,TRBV10-3,TRBJ1-1,-,CAIKVRGPTQGAFF,TGTGCCATCAAGGTCAGGGGCCCCACTCAAGGAGCTTTCTTT
-,TRBV9,TRBJ2-7,-,CASSVDVADSYEQYF,TGTGCCAGCAGCGTAGACGTGGCGGACTCCTACGAGCAGTACTTC
-,TRBV13,TRBJ1-1,-,CASSPWTGGNTEAFF,TGTGCCAGCAGCCCATGGACGGGGGGGAACACTGAAGCTTTCTTT
-,TRBV7-2,TRBJ1-2,-,CASSLDRNSYGYTF,TGTGCCAGCAGCTTAGACAGGAATAGCTATGGCTACACCTTC
-,TRBV28,TRBJ1-3,-,CASSFVGSGNTIYF,TGTGCCAGCAGTTTCGTCGGCTCTGGAAACACCATATATTTT
-,TRBV30,TRBJ1-1,-,CAWIIQPGMNTEAFF,TGTGCCTGGATAATTCAACCAGGTATGAACACTGAAGCTTTCTTT
-,TRBV7-2,TRBJ2-4,-,CASSSRPRGSAKNIQYF,TGTGCCAGCAGCTCGCGACCCAGGGGCTCAGCCAAAAACATTCAGTACTTC
-,TRBV27,TRBJ1-2,TRBD1,CASSLTGDYGYTF,TGTGCCAGCAGCCTGACAGGGGACTATGGCTACACCTTC
-,TRBV9,TRBJ2-7,-,CASSPSTRVHEQYF,TGTGCCAGCAGCCCCAGCACCCGGGTTCACGAGCAGTACTTC
once,TRBV14,TRBJ2-2,-,CASSLTVAGELFF,TGTGCCAGCAGCCTAACAGTCGCTGGGGAGCTGTTTTTT
few,TRBV4-1,TRBJ1-1,TRBD1,CASTDRGYTEAFF,TGCGCCAGCACCGACAGGGGGTACACTGAAGCTTTCTTT
-,TRBV7-8,TRBJ2-7,TRBD1,CASSRGQGGTYEQYF,TGTGCCAGCAGCCGGGGACAGGGAGGAACCTACGAGCAGTACTTC
-,TRBV7-8,TRBJ2-1,TRBD1,CASSHPGQGDEQFF,TGTGCCAGCAGCCACCCGGGACAGGGCGATGAGCAGTTCTTC
-,TRBV10-2,TRBJ2-1,TRBD2,CASSGFRRGIYNEQFF,TGCGCCAGCAGTGGCTTCCGGCGGGGGATCTACAATGAGCAGTTCTTC
-,TRBV3-1/TRBV3-2,TRBJ2-3,TRBD2,CASSFRAGGGGDTQYF,TGTGCCAGCAGCTTTCGGGCGGGGGGCGGTGGAGATACGCAGTATTTT
-,TRBV5-4,TRBJ2-5,-,CASSKLQGPGETQYF,TGTGCCAGCAGTAAACTCCAGGGGCCAGGGGAGACCCAGTACTTC
-,TRBV6-5,TRBJ1-4,-,CASSYSGESEKLFF,TGTGCCAGCAGTTACTCAGGGGAAAGCGAAAAACTGTTTTTT
-,TRBV5-1,TRBJ2-3,TRBD1,CASSLNRDSSDTQYF,TGCGCCAGCAGCTTGAACCGGGACAGTTCAGATACGCAGTATTTT
-,TRBV19,TRBJ1-4,-,CASSASDGGLRAANEKLFF,TGTGCCAGTAGTGCTTCGGACGGAGGATTGCGTGCAGCTAATGAAAAACTGTTTTTT
few,TRBV7-9,TRBJ2-1,-,CASSQSEGGTNEQFF,TGTGCCAGCAGCCAATCGGAGGGAGGAACCAATGAGCAGTTCTTC
-,TRBV3-1/TRBV3-2,TRBJ1-1,TRBD1,CASSQAQGRLEAFF,TGTGCCAGCAGCCAAGCACAGGGGCGGCTTGAAGCTTTCTTT
-,TRBV7-3,TRBJ2-1,-,CASSRGADSEQFF,TGTGCCAGCAGCCGAGGGGCGGACAGTGAGCAGTTCTTC
-,TRBV6-5,TRBJ1-6,-,CASSPDRNSPLHF,TGTGCCAGCAGTCCGGACAGAAATTCACCCCTCCACTTT
once,TRBV18,TRBJ2-7,TRBD1,CASSPEGQGYDEQYF,TGTGCCAGCTCACCAGAGGGACAGGGGTATGACGAGCAGTACTTC
-,TRBV24-1,TRBJ1-2,-,CATSDGTRGNYGYTF,TGTGCCACCAGTGATGGGACAAGGGGGAACTATGGCTACACCTTC
-,TRBV5-1,TRBJ2-5,-,CASSLGRRETQYF,TGCGCCAGCAGCTTGGGGCGGAGAGAGACCCAGTACTTC
few,TRBV4-2,TRBJ1-6,TRBD1,CASSLGQYNSPLHF,TGTGCCAGCAGCCTGGGACAGTATAATTCACCCCTCCACTTT
-,TRBV19,TRBJ1-2,-,CASSIDLFGAGYGYTF,TGTGCCAGTAGTATAGATCTATTTGGGGCAGGCTATGGCTACACCTTC
-,TRBV7-2,TRBJ1-2,TRBD1,CASSLYRGAGYTF,TGTGCCAGCAGCTTATACAGGGGGGCTGGCTACACCTTC
once,TRBV19,TRBJ2-5,TRBD2,CASIPMGGETQYF,TGTGCCAGTATTCCCATGGGGGGGGAGACCCAGTACTTC
-,TRBV19,TRBJ1-2,-,CASSRARGGTYGYTF,TGTGCCAGTAGTAGGGCCCGGGGGGGCACCTATGGCTACACCTTC
-,TRBV4-1,TRBJ1-5,TRBD1,CASSPRQGRYNQPQHF,TGCGCCAGCAGCCCCCGACAGGGAAGATACAATCAGCCCCAGCATTTT
-,TRBV7-2,TRBJ2-3,TRBD2,CASSQGLAGGTDTQYF,TGTGCCAGCAGCCAAGGACTAGCGGGGGGCACAGATACGCAGTATTTT
-,TRBV18,TRBJ1-2,TRBD1,CASSPPGQTATF,TGTGCCAGCTCACCACCGGGACAGACCGCGACCTTC
-,TRBV12-5,TRBJ1-1,TRBD1,CASGLRGQDLGEAFF,TGTGCTAGTGGTTTGAGGGGACAGGACCTCGGGGAAGCTTTCTTT
-,TRBV9,TRBJ2-5,-,CASSLSFQETQYF,TGTGCCAGCAGCTTGTCGTTCCAAGAGACCCAGTACTTC
-,TRBV19,TRBJ2-7,-,CASRTAGVKDEQYF,TGTGCCAGTAGGACCGCAGGGGTCAAGGACGAGCAGTACTTC
once,TRBV5-4,TRBJ2-7,-,CASSLAGVSYEQYF,TGTGCCAGCAGCTTGGCAGGGGTCTCCTACGAGCAGTACTTC
-,TRBV10-3,TRBJ1-5,TRBD1,CAISEGTANQPQHF,TGTGCCATCAGCGAGGGGACAGCCAATCAGCCCCAGCATTTT
-,TRBV6-5,TRBJ1-5,-,CASSPGQPNQPQHF,TGTGCCAGCAGTCCCGGACAGCCAAATCAGCCCCAGCATTTT
-,TRBV7-2,TRBJ1-5,-,CASSPPNQPQHF,TGTGCCAGCAGCCCTCCTAATCAGCCCCAGCATTTT
-,TRBV10-3,TRBJ1-5,TRBD1,CAISGTGKSNQPQHF,TGTGCCATCAGCGGGACAGGGAAAAGCAATCAGCCCCAGCATTTT
few,TRBV6-5,TRBJ1-2,TRBD1,CASRTGTATYGYTF,TGTGCCAGCAGGACAGGGACAGCAACTTATGGCTACACCTTC
few,TRBV6-1,TRBJ1-2,TRBD1,CASSSTSTGGAYTF,TGTGCCAGCAGTTCCACTTCGACAGGGGGCGCCTACACCTTC
once,TRBV5-4,TRBJ2-7,-,CASSIQASSDEQYF,TGTGCCAGCAGCATTCAGGCCAGTTCCGACGAGCAGTACTTC
once,TRBV7-8,TRBJ1-3,-,CASSPPGNTIYF,TGTGCCAGCAGCCCTCCCGGAAACACCATATATTTT
-,TRBV19,TRBJ1-5,TRBD1,CASSLSGGFSNQPQHF,TGTGCCAGTAGTTTATCAGGGGGATTTAGCAATCAGCCCCAGCATTTT
once,TRBV29-1,TRBJ1-2,TRBD1,CSVETGTYGYTF,TGCAGCGTTGAGACAGGGACATATGGCTACACCTTC
-,TRBV29-1,TRBJ2-1,-,CSVTLSSYNEQFF,TGCAGCGTTACATTAAGCTCCTACAATGAGCAGTTCTTC
-,TRBV4-3,TRBJ1-6,-,CASSQGHLNSPLHF,TGCGCCAGCAGCCAGGGACACCTCAATTCACCCCTCCACTTT